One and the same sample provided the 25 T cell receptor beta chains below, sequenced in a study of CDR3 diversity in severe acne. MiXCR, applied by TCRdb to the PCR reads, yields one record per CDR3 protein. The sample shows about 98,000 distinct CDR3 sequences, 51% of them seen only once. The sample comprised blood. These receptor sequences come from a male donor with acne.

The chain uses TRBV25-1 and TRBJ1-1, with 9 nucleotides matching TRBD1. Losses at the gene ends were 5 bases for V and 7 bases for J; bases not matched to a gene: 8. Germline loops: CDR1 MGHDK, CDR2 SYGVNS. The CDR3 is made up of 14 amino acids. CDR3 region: CASSTGTGLGEAFF. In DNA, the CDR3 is TGTGCCAGCAGTACCGGGACAGGGTTGGGTGAAGCTTTCTTT. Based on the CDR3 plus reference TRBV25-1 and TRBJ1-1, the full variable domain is EADIYQTPRYLVIGTGKKITLECSQTMGHDKMYWYQQDPGMELHLIHYSYGVNSTEKGDLSSESTVSRIRTEHFPLTLESARPSHTSQYLCASSTGTGLGEAFFGQGTRLTVV.

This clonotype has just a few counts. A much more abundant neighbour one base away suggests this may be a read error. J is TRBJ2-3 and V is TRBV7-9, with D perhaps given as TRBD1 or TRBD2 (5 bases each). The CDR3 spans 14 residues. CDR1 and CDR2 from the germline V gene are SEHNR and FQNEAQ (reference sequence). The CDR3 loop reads CASRRGGITDMQYF. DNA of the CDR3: TGTGCCAGCAGACGTGGGGGAATCACAGATATGCAGTATTTT.

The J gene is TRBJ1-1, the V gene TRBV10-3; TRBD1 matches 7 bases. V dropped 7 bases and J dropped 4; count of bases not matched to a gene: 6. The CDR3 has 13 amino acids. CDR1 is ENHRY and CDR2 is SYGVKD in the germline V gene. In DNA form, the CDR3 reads TGTGCCATCACCGAGGGACAGATCACTGAAGCTTTCTTT. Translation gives CAITEGQITEAFF.

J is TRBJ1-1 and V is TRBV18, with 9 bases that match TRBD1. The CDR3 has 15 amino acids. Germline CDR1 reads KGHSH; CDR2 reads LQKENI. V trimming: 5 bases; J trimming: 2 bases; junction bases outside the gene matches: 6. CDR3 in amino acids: CASSAGQGTNTEAFF. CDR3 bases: TGTGCCAGCTCAGCAGGACAGGGGACCAACACTGAAGCTTTCTTT.

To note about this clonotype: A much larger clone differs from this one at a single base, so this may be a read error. DNA for the CDR3: TGTGCCAGTACGATAGCGGGGGGGCCCTTCGGGGAGCCGTTTTTT. It encodes CASTIAGGPFGEPFF. This chain connects TRBV19 to TRBJ2-2; 11 nucleotides align to TRBD2. The CDR3 has 15 amino acids. Germline values: CDR1 LNHDA, CDR2 SQIVND (reference sequence).

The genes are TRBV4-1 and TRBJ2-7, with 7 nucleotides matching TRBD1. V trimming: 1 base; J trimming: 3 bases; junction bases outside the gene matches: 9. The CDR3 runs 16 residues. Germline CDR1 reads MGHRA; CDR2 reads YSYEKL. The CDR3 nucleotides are TGCGCCAGCAGCCAAGTCCAAGGGGGCTGGGTCTACGAGCAGTACTTC. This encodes CASSQVQGGWVYEQYF.

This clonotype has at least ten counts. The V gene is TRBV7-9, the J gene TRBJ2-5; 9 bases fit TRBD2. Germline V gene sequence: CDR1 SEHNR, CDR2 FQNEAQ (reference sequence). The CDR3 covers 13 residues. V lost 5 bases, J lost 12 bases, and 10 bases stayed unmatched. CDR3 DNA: TGTGCCAGCAGCGCTAGGCCGGGACTAGCAGAGTACTTC. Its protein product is CASSARPGLAEYF.

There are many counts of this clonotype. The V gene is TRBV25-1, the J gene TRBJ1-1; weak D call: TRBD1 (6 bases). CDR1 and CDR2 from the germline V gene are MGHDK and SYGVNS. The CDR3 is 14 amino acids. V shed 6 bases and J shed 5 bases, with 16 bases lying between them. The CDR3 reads CASSLRGGYTEAFF. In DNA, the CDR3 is TGTGCCAGCAGCTTGAGGGGGGGATATACTGAAGCTTTCTTT.

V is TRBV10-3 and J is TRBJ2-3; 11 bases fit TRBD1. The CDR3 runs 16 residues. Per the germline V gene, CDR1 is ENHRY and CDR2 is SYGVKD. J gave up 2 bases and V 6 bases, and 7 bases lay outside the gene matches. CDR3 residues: CAISPGQGGVTDTQYF. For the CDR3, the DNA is TGTGCCATCAGCCCGGGACAGGGGGGTGTCACAGATACGCAGTATTTT.

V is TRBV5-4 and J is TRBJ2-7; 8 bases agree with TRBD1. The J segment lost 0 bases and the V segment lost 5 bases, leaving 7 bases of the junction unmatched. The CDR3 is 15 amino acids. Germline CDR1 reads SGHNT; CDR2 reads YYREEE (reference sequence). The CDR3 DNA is TGTGCCAGCAGAGTTGGGGGGACAGGCTCCTACGAGCAGTACTTC. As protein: CASRVGGTGSYEQYF.

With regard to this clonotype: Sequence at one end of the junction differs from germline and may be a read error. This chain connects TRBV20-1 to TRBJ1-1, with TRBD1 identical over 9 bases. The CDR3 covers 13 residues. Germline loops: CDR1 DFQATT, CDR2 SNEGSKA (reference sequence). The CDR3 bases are TGCAGTGCCCGGGACAGGGTGAACGCTGAAGCTTTCTTT. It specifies CSARDRVNAEAFF.

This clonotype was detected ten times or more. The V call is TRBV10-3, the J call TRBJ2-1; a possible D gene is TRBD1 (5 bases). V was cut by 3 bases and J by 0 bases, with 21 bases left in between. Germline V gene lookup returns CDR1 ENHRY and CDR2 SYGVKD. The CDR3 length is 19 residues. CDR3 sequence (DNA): TGTGCCATCAGTGATCGTAAGGCCAGGGTCCTGAGCTCCTACAATGAGCAGTTCTTC. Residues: CAISDRKARVLSSYNEQFF.

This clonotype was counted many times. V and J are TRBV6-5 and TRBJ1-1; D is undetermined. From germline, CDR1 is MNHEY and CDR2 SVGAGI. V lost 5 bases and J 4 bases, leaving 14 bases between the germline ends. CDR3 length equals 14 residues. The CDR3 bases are TGTGCCAGCAGTCAACACGGGCACGTCACTGAAGCTTTCTTT. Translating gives CASSQHGHVTEAFF.

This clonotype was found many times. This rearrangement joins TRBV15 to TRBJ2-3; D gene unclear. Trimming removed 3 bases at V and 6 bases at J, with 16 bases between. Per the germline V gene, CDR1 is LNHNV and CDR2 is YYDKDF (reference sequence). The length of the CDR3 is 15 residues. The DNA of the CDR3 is TGTGCCACCAGCAGGGTCTTAGGAGTGGGGGATACGCAGTATTTT. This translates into CATSRVLGVGDTQYF.

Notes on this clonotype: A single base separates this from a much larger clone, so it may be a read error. The CDR3 spells CASSYNDEQHF. The CDR3 coding sequence is TGTGCCAGCAGTTATAACGACGAGCAGCACTTC. The rearrangement links TRBV13 to TRBJ2-7; D is ambiguous. CDR1 and CDR2 from the germline V gene are PRHDT and FYEKMQ (reference sequence). The CDR3 covers 11 residues.

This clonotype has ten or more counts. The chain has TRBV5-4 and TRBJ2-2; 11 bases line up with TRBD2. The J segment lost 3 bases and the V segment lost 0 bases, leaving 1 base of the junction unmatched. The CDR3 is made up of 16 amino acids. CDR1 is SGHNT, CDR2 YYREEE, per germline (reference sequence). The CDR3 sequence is CASSLGLAGYTGELFF. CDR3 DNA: TGTGCCAGCAGCTTGGGACTAGCGGGGTACACCGGGGAGCTGTTTTTT.

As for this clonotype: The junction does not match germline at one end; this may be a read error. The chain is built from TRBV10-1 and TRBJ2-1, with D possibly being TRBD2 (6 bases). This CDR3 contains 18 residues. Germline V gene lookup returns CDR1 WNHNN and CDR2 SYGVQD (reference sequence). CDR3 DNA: TGCGCCAGCAGTGGGGGGGTTTTGGAGCGAGGGTCCTACAATGAGCGGTTCTTC. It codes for CASSGGVLERGSYNERFF.

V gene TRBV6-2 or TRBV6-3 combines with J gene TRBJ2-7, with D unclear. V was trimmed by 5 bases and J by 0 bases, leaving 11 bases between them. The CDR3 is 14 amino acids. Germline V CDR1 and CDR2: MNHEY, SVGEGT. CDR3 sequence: CASSVGYTSYEQYF. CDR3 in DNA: TGTGCCAGCAGTGTTGGTTATACCTCCTACGAGCAGTACTTC.

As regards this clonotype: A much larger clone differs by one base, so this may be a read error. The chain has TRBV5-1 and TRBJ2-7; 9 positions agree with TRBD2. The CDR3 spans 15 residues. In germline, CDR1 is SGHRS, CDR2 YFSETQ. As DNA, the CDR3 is TGCGCCAGCGGCTTGGAAGCGGGAGGTTCCTACGAGCAGTACGTC. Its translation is CASGLEAGGSYEQYV.

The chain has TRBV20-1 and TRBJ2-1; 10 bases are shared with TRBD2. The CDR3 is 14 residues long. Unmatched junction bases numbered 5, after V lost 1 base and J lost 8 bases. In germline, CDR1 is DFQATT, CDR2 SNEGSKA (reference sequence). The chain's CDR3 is CSARGSGRWDEQFF. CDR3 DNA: TGCAGTGCTAGAGGTAGCGGGAGGTGGGATGAGCAGTTCTTC.

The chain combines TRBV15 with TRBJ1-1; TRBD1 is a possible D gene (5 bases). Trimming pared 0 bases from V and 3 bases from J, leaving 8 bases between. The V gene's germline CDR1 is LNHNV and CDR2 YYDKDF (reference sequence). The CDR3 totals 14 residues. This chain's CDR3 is CATSREGGDTEAFF. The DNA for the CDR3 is TGTGCCACCAGCAGAGAGGGGGGGGACACTGAAGCTTTCTTT. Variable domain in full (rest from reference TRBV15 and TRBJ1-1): DAMVIQNPRYQVTQFGKPVTLSCSQTLNHNVMYWYQQKSSQAPKLLFHYYDKDFNNEADTPDNFQSRRPNTSFCFLDIRSPGLGDTAMYLCATSREGGDTEAFFGQGTRLTVV.

Here the CDR3 DNA reads TGTGCCAGCGCCATCGGGGGGGAGTATGGCTACACCTTC. This codes for CASAIGGEYGYTF. The rearrangement joins TRBV4-2 to TRBJ1-2; a possible D gene is TRBD1 (5 bases). Germline CDR1 reads LGHNA; CDR2 reads YNFKEQ. This CDR3 has 13 amino acids. Deletions cut 8 bases from V and 5 bases from J, with 15 bases between.

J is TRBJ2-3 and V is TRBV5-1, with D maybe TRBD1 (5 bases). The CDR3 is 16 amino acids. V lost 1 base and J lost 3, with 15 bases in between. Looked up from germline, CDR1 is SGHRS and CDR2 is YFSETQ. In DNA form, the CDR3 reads TGCGCCAGCAGCTTGCAGTCTGGGGCGAGGACAGATACGCAGTATTTT. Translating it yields CASSLQSGARTDTQYF. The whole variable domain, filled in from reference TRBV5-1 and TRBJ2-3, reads KAGVTQTPRYLIKTRGQQVTLSCSPISGHRSVSWYQQTPGQGLQFLFEYFSETQRNKGNFPGRFSGRQFSNSRSEMNVSTLELGDSALYLCASSLQSGARTDTQYFGPGTRLTVL.

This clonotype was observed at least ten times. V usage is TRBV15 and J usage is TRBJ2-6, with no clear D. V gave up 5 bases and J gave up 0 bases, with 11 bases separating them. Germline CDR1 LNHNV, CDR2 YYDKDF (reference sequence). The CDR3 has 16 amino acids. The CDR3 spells CATSEQSLSGANVLTF. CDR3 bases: TGTGCCACCAGCGAACAGTCCCTCTCTGGGGCCAACGTCCTGACTTTC. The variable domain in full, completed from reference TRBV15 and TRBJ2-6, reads DAMVIQNPRYQVTQFGKPVTLSCSQTLNHNVMYWYQQKSSQAPKLLFHYYDKDFNNEADTPDNFQSRRPNTSFCFLDIRSPGLGDTAMYLCATSEQSLSGANVLTFGAGSRLTVL.

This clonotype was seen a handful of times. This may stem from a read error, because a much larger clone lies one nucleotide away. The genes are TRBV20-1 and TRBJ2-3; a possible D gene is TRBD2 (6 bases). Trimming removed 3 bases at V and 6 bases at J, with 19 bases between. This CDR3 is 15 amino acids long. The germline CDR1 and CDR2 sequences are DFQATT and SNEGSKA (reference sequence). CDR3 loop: CSARREEVVSDTQYF. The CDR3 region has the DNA TGCAGTGCTAGGAGGGAGGAGGTGGTTTCGGATACGCAGTATTTT.